This T cell receptor (beta chain) was sequenced in a study of CD8+ T cells in alopecia areata. Study as a whole: Treated patients were dosed with oral tofacitinib, taking 5 to 10 mg twice daily. Regarding the study as a whole: Scalp sequencing also captures normal skin's resident alphabeta T cells.

Treatment described: oral pan-JAK inhibitor, 5-10 mg twice daily. Peripheral blood, together with lesional scalp punch biopsies, was collected from alopecia areata patients. Details on this clone: What it binds is not known.

Isolated RNA was reverse transcribed into cDNA used as the sequencing template. Profiled with immunoSEQ multiplex PCR; TCRdb holds only in-frame clones, not every one. Here the sample spans around 200,000 clones, around 60% being singletons. The sequence was obtained from a human donor with alopecia areata. Sequenced material: CD8+ T cells sorted from blood, taken at week 24, from a patient treated with tofacitinib.

The CDR3 is CSVEVPGANTGELFF. Written as DNA, the CDR3 is TGCAGCGTTGAAGTTCCGGGCGCGAACACCGGGGAGCTGTTTTTT. The chain combines TRBV29-1 with TRBJ2-2; D gene ambiguous. The V gene's germline CDR1 is SQVTM and CDR2 ANQGSEA. The CDR3 runs 15 residues. The ends were cut back, 1 base at V and 0 bases at J, with 9 bases in the middle.